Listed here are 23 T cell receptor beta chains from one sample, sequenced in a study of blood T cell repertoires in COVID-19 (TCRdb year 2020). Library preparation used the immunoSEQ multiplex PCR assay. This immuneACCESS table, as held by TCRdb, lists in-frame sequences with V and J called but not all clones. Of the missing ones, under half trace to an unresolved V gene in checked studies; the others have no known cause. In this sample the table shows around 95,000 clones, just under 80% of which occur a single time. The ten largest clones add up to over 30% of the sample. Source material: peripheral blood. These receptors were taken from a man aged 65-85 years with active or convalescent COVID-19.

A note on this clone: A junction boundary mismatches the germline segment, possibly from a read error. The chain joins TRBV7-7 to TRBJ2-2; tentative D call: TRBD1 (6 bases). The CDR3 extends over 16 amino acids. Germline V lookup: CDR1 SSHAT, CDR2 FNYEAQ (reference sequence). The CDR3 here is CASSPEMGADTGELFF. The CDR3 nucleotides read TGTGCTAGCAGCCCGGAGATGGGGGCTGACACCGGGGAGCTGTTTTTT.

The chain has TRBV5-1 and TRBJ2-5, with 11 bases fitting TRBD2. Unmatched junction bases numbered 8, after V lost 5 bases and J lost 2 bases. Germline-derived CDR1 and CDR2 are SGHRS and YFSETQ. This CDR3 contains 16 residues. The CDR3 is CASRLGPSGGQETQYF. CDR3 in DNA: TGCGCCAGCAGACTGGGGCCTAGCGGGGGGCAAGAGACCCAGTACTTC.

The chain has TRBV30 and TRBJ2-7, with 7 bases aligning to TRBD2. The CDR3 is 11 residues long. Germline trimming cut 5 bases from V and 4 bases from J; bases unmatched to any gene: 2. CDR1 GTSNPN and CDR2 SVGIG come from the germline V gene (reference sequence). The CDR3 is CAWGLGYEQYF. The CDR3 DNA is TGTGCCTGGGGACTAGGATACGAGCAGTACTTC.

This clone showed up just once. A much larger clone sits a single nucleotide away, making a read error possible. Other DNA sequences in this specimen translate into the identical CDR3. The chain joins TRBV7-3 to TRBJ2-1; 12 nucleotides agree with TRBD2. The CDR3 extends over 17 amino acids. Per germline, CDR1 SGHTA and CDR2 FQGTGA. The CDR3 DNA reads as TGCGCCAGCAGCTTAAGGCCTAGCGGGGGGGAGGACAATGAGCAGTTCTTC. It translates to CASSLRPSGGEDNEQFF.

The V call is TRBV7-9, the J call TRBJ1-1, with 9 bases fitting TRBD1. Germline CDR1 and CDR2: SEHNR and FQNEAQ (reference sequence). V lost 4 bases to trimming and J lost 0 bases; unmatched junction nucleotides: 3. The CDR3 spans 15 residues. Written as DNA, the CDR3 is TGTGCCAGCAGCTCCGGACAGGGGCTGAACACTGAAGCTTTCTTT. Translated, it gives CASSSGQGLNTEAFF.

The chain's CDR3 is CASSQASDYGYTF. The DNA for the CDR3 is TGTGCCAGCAGCCAAGCCAGCGACTATGGCTACACCTTC. The chain carries TRBV3-1 (or the pseudogene TRBV3-2) and TRBJ1-2; D call uncertain. From germline, CDR1 is LGHDT and CDR2 YNNKEL (reference sequence). Trimming took 1 base from V and 3 from J, leaving 6 bases between them. The CDR3 is 13 amino acids.

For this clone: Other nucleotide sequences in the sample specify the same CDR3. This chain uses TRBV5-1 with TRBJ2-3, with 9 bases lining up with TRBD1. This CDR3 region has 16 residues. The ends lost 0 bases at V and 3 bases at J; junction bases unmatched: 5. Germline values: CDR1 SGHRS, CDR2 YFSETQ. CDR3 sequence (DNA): TGCGCCAGCAGCTTGGGGGGACAGGGAGGGACAGATACGCAGTATTTT. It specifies CASSLGGQGGTDTQYF.

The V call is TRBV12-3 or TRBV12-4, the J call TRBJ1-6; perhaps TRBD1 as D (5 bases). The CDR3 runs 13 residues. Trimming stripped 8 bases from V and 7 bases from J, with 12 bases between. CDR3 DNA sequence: TGTGCCAGCGCAACAGGAGTAAATTCACCCCTCCACTTT. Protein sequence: CASATGVNSPLHF.

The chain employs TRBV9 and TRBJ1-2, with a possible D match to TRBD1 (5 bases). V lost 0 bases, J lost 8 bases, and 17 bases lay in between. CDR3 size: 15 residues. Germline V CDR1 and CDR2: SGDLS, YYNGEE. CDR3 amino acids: CASSVDSQGLRGYTF. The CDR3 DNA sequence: TGTGCCAGCAGCGTAGACTCCCAGGGACTTAGAGGCTACACCTTC.

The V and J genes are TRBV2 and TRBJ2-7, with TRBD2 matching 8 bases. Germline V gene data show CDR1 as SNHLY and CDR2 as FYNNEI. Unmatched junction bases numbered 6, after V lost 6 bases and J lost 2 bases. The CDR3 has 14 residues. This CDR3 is CASSPGGATYEQYF. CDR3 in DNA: TGTGCCAGCAGCCCCGGGGGGGCCACCTACGAGCAGTACTTC.

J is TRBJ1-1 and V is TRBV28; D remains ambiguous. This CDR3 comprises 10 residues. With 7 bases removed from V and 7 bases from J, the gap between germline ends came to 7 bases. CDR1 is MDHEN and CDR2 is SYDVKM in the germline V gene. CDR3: CASNGLEAFF. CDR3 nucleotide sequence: TGTGCCAGCAATGGCCTTGAAGCTTTCTTT. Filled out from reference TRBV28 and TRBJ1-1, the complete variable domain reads DVKVTQSSRYLVKRTGEKVFLECVQDMDHENMFWYRQDPGLGLRLIYFSYDVKMKEKGDIPEGYSVSREKKERFSLILESASTNQTSMYLCASNGLEAFFGQGTRLTVV.

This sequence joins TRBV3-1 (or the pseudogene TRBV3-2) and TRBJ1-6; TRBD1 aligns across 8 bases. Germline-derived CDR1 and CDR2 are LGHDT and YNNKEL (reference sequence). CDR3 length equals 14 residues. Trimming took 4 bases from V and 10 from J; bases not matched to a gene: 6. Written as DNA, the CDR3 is TGTGCCAGCAGCCTTTCGGACAGGGAATCACCCCTCCACTTT. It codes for CASSLSDRESPLHF.

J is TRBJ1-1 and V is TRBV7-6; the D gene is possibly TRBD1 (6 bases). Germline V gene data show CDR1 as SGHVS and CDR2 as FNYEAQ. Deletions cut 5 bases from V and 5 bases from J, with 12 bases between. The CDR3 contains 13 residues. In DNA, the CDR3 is TGTGCCAGCAGCGTAGGGGGACATACTGAAGCTTTCTTT. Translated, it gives CASSVGGHTEAFF.

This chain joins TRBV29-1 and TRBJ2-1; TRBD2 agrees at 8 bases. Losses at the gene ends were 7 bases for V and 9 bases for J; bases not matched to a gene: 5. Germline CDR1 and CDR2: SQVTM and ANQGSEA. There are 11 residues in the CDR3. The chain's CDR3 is CSAGGEAEQFF. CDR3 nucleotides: TGCAGCGCCGGGGGGGAGGCTGAGCAGTTCTTC.

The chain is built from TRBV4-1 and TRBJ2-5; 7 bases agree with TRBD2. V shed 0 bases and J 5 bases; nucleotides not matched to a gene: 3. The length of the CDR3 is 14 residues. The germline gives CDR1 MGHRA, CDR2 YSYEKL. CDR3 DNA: TGCGCCAGCAGCCAAGAGGTGCGGGAGGAGACCCAGTACTTC. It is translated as CASSQEVREETQYF.

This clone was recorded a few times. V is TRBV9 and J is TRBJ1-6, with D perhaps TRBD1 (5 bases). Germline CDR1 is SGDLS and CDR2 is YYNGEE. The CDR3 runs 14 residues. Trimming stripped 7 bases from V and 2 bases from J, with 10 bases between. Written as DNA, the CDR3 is TGTGCCAGCGGAGGGGAACCCTATAATTCACCCCTCCACTTT. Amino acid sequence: CASGGEPYNSPLHF.

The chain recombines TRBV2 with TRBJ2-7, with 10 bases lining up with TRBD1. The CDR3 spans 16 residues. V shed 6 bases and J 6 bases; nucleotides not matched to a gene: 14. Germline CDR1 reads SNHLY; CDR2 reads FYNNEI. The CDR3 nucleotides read TGTGCCAGCAGACAGTTTTCGGGGACAGGGGAACGCGAGCAGTACTTC. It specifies CASRQFSGTGEREQYF.

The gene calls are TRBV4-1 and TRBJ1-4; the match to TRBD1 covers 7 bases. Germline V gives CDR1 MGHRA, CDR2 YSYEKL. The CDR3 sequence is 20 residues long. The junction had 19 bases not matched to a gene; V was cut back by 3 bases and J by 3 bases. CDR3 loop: CASSQNRGHRVIMANEKLFF. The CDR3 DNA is TGCGCCAGCAGCCAGAATAGGGGGCATCGGGTTATCATGGCTAATGAAAAACTGTTTTTT.

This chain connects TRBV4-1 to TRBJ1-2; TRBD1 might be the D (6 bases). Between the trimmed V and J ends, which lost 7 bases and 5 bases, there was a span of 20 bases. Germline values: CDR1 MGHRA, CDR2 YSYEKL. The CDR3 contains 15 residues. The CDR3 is CASTLDSSLTYGYTF. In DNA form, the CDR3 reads TGCGCCAGCACCCTGGACAGCTCCTTAACATATGGCTACACCTTC.

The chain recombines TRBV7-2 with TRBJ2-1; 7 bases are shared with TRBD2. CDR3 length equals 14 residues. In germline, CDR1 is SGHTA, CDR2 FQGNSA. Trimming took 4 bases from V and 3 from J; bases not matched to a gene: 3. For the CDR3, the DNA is TGTGCCAGCAGCTCGACTAGCCTCTACAATGAGCAGTTCTTC. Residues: CASSSTSLYNEQFF. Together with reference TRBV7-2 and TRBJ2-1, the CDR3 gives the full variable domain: GAGVSQSPSNKVTEKGKDVELRCDPISGHTALYWYRQSLGQGLEFLIYFQGNSAPDKSGLPSDRFSAERTGGSVSTLTIQRTQQEDSAVYLCASSSTSLYNEQFFGPGTRLTVL.

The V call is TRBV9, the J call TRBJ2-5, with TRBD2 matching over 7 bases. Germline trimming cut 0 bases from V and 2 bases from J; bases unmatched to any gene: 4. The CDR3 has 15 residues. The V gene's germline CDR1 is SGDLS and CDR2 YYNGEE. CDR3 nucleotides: TGTGCCAGCAGCGTAGACCCTAGCGGACAAGAGACCCAGTACTTC. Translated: CASSVDPSGQETQYF. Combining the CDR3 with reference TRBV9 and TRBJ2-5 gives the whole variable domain DSGVTQTPKHLITATGQRVTLRCSPRSGDLSVYWYQQSLDQGLQFLIQYYNGEERAKGNILERFSAQQFPDLHSELNLSSLELGDSALYFCASSVDPSGQETQYFGPGTRLLVL.

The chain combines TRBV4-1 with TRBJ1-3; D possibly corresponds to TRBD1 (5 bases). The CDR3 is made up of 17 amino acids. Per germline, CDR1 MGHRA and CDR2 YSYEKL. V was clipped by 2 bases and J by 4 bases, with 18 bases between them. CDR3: CASSQSKIRQSGNTIYF. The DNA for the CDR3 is TGCGCCAGCAGCCAATCCAAAATCCGACAGTCGGGAAACACCATATATTTT.

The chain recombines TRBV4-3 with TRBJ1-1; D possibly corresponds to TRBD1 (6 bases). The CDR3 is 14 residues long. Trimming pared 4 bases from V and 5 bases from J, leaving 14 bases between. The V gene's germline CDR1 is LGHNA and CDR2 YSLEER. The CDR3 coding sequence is TGCGCCAGCAGCCGGACCGGGGGGCGGACTGAAGCTTTCTTT. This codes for CASSRTGGRTEAFF.